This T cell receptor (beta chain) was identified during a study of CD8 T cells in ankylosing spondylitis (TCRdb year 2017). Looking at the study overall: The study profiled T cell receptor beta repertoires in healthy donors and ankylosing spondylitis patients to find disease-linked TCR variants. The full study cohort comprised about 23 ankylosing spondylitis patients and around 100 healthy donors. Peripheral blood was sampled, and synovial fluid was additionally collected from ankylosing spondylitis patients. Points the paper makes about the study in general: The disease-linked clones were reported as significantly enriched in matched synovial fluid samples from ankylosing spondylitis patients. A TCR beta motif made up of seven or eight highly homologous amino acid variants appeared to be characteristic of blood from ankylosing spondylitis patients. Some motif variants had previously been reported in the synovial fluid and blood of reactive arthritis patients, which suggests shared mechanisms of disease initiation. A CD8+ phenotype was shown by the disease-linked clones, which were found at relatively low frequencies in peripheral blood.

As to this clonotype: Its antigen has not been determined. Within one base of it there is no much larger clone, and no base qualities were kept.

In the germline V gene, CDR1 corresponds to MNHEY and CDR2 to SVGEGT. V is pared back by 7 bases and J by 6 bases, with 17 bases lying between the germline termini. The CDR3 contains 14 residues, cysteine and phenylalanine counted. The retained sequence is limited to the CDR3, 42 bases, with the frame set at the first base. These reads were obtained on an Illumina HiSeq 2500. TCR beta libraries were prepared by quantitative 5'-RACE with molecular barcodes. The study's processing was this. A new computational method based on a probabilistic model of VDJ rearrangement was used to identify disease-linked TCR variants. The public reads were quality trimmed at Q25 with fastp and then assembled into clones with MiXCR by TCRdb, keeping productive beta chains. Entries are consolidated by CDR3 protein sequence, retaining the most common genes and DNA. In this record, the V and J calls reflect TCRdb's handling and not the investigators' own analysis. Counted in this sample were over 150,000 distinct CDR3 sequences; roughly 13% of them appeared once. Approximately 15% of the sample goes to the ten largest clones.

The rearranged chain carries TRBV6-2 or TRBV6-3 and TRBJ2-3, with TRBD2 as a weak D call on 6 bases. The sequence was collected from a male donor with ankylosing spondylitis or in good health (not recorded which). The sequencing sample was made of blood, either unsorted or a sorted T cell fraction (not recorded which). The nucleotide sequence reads TGTGCCAGCACCACCCCGGCGGGGCAGGATACGCAGTATTTT. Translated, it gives CASTTPAGQDTQYF.